This TCR beta chain derives from a study of technical replicates of blood from a handful of donors. Per the germline V gene, CDR1 is MNHNS and CDR2 is SASEGT. This CDR3 spans 13 amino acids. V dropped 2 bases and J dropped 8 bases, with 12 bases sitting between them. TCRdb's table, derived via immunoSEQ multiplex PCR, lists solely in-frame clones and lacks some. The table shows under 95,000 clones, with 75% to 95% occurring only once. Sequences were obtained from T cells isolated from PBMCs. The chain uses TRBV6-1 and TRBJ1-2; D not resolved. The TCR sequence derives from a human donor in good health. Some clones in this sample may be carry-over from other donors' samples. CDR3 sequence reads: CASSETKGGGYTF. Here the CDR3 DNA reads TGTGCCAGCAGTGAAACGAAAGGAGGGGGCTACACCTTC.